The clone carrying this T cell receptor (beta chain) came up a few times. The sample originates from a study of T cell responses to AZD1222 COVID-19 vaccine. The table came from immunoSEQ multiplex PCR; TCRdb's copy has only in-frame clones and leaves some out. The sample lists about 120,000 clones; around 86% were seen once. Germline assignment: CDR1 LNHDA and CDR2 SQIVND (reference sequence). Trimming at V came to 9 bases and at J to 3 bases, leaving 3 bases not matched to a gene. The CDR3 sequence is 13 residues long. The receptor comes from an adult who received the AZD1222 COVID-19 vaccine. The V gene is TRBV19, the J gene TRBJ2-2, with TRBD1 identical over 8 bases. The specimen was peripheral blood, collected 28 days after the second AZD1222 dose. Here the CDR3 reads CASHRGDTGELFF. For the CDR3, the DNA is TGTGCCAGCCACAGGGGGGACACCGGGGAGCTGTTTTTT. Drawing the rest from reference TRBV19 and TRBJ2-2, the complete variable domain is DGGITQSPKYLFRKEGQNVTLSCEQNLNHDAMYWYRQDPGQGLRLIYYSQIVNDFQKGDIAEGYSVSREKKESFPLTVTSAQKNPTAFYLCASHRGDTGELFFGEGSRLTVL.